A single sample gave rise to the 6 T cell receptor beta chains below, sequenced in a study of blood T cell repertoires in COVID-19. Sequenced by immunoSEQ multiplex PCR; TCRdb stores in-frame clones only, minus some. Among around 500,000 clones, 70% to 90% were seen once, and the ten largest hold roughly 3.2%. Sequences were obtained from peripheral blood. The receptors were gathered from a human donor in a cohort sampled during active COVID-19.

The chain carries TRBV7-2 and TRBJ2-2; D unclear. The CDR3 totals 15 residues. V shed 2 bases and J shed 5 bases, with 12 bases lying between them. Per the germline V gene, CDR1 is SGHTA and CDR2 is FQGNSA. CDR3 amino acids: CASSLIIAATGELFF. The CDR3 DNA sequence: TGTGCCAGCAGCTTAATTATCGCGGCTACCGGGGAGCTGTTTTTT.

This sequence joins TRBV27 and TRBJ2-2, with TRBD1 identical over 8 bases. Trimming took 10 bases from V and 5 from J; bases not matched to a gene: 9. The CDR3 runs 14 residues. Germline V lookup: CDR1 MNHEY, CDR2 SMNVEV (reference sequence). For the CDR3, the DNA is TGTGCCACCCAACGGGACAGGAGGACCGGGGAGCTGTTTTTT. Its protein product is CATQRDRRTGELFF.

The chain combines TRBV18 with TRBJ1-1; D remains ambiguous. The ends were cut back, 3 bases at V and 1 base at J, with 12 bases in the middle. The CDR3 sequence is 15 residues long. Looked up from germline, CDR1 is KGHSH and CDR2 is LQKENI. The CDR3 region has the DNA TGTGCCAGCTCACCGGATCGAACAGCGAACACTGAAGCTTTCTTT. Translated: CASSPDRTANTEAFF.

The chain recombines TRBV24-1 with TRBJ2-7; TRBD2 is a possible D gene (5 bases). The V end lost 2 bases, the J end lost 5 bases, and 6 bases lay between the germline ends. Germline lookup yields CDR1 KGHDR and CDR2 SFDVKD. The CDR3 has 12 residues. CDR3 in amino acids: CATSDYGDEQYF. The CDR3 DNA reads TGTGCCACCAGTGATTACGGGGACGAGCAGTACTTC.

The J gene is TRBJ2-1, the V gene TRBV5-1; D is unclear. CDR3 length: 14 amino acids. The V end lost 4 bases, the J end lost 0 bases, and 8 bases lay between the germline ends. Germline V gives CDR1 SGHRS, CDR2 YFSETQ. CDR3 coding DNA: TGCGCCAGCAGCCGCGCTAGCTCCTACAATGAGCAGTTCTTC. The encoded protein is CASSRASSYNEQFF. Variable domain in full (rest from reference TRBV5-1 and TRBJ2-1): KAGVTQTPRYLIKTRGQQVTLSCSPISGHRSVSWYQQTPGQGLQFLFEYFSETQRNKGNFPGRFSGRQFSNSRSEMNVSTLELGDSALYLCASSRASSYNEQFFGPGTRLTVL.

The V and J genes are TRBV14 and TRBJ2-7; D is possibly TRBD1 (5 bases). The CDR3 extends over 14 amino acids. Trimming stripped 0 bases from V and 6 bases from J, with 12 bases between. Looked up from germline, CDR1 is SGHDN and CDR2 is FVKESK. This CDR3 is CASSQDRTLSEQYF. CDR3 nucleotides: TGTGCCAGCAGCCAAGATCGGACACTGAGCGAGCAGTACTTC.